This T cell receptor beta chain was observed in a study of T and B cells in COVID-19 patients. Overall study context: COVID-19 patients gave peripheral blood either during active infection or after recovery. At median age approximately 31 years, recovered patients were younger than active-infection patients at about 63. Study observations and caveats: Highly clonal in active COVID-19, TRB repertoires exceeded healthy-donor diversity and richness at recovery. Patients with COVID-19 reportedly showed strongly skewed T cell receptor beta variable and joining gene usage.

Multiplex PCR with BIOMED2 TRB-A/B primer pools amplified TRB rearrangements. TCRdb called the multiplex PCR reads again in MiXCR, with one record for every CDR3 protein. This table holds about 23,000 distinct CDR3 sequences, about 32% found once. TRB was amplified from around 230-520 ng of blood genomic DNA. Relative to its sample, this clonotype is medium-sized. Its antigen is currently unknown. The CDR3 extends over 14 amino acids. V was trimmed by 2 bases and J by 1 base, leaving 8 bases between them. The germline CDR1 and CDR2 sequences are SGHNT and YYREEE (reference sequence). The chain joins TRBV5-4 to TRBJ2-3; no definite D call. This TCR came from a human donor who had recovered from COVID-19. Sequencing was performed on blood. The CDR3 spells CASSLGGGTDTQYF. CDR3 nucleotides: TGTGCCAGCAGCTTAGGCGGAGGCACAGATACGCAGTATTTT.